This T cell receptor beta chain was identified during a study of regulatory T cells in long-lasting Graves disease (dated by TCRdb to 2020 to 2023). In terms of the full investigation: Antithyroid drugs had been taken for less than 3 months by newly diagnosed Graves' disease patients. Peripheral blood TCR sequencing and RNA sequencing compared persistent Graves' disease patients with newly diagnosed Graves' disease patients. The study was registered as a clinical trial and conducted in China. A total of around 35 samples underwent TCR sequencing: around 13 from persistent and some 20 from newly diagnosed Graves' disease patients. Study-wide conclusions, independent of this receptor: Persistent patients shared more public clonotypes among themselves (more than 2,500) than newly diagnosed patients did (over 900). The study examined only peripheral blood because the primary lesion, thyroid tissue, could not be accessed. Lower TCR Shannon entropy and fewer highly expanded clones were observed in persistent Graves' disease patients than in newly diagnosed patients, which suggested clonal expansion. Preferential use of TRBV28, TRBJ1-2 and TRBJ2-5 was observed in persistent disease, whereas TRBV20-1 and TRBJ2-1 were favored in newly diagnosed disease. The small sample size was acknowledged by the authors as a limitation that may reduce accuracy. Sequencing and analysis were limited to the TCR beta chain.

This clonotype came up many times. Its antigen is not yet known. No base quality values were provided; no much bigger clone lies one nucleotide off. Library prep was done by multiplex PCR. TCRdb records Illumina HiSeq 4000 as the sequencer. TCR beta libraries were built with iRepertoire HTBI primers and Arm-PCR amplification of CDR3 regions. Before sequencing, the PCR products went through gel purification. As for how the authors treated the data: A total of fewer than 65 TRBV and 14 TRBJ segments were identified across samples and were used for gene usage analysis of CDR3 amino acid clonotypes. Filtered high-quality paired reads were merged into contigs using COPE and FqMerger. BLAST was used to align contigs to IMGT TRBV, TRBD and TRBJ reference genes, with CDR3 defined following IMGT. Any clonotype with a frequency above 0.1% was classified as a highly expanded clone. Repertoire diversity was measured by Shannon entropy, and V-J evenness by the Gini coefficient. Clonotypes shared by more than one individual were considered public. TCRdb applied fastp at Q25 and MiXCR to the public reads, then kept only in-frame beta chains. Merged by CDR3 protein, the rows form single entries marked with the most common genes and DNA. These V and J calls rely on TCRdb rather than the paper's analysis. This sample holds hundreds of thousands of distinct CDR3 sequences; 16% were observed only once. Together, the top ten hold roughly a tenth of the sample.

The CDR3 goes from the cysteine to the phenylalanine over 16 residues. The read is trimmed to its CDR3 DNA, 48 bases read in frame from base 1. V ends up 3 bases short and J 2 bases short, with an unmatched junction base count of 4. The germline V gene specifies SGHVS as CDR1 and FNYEAQ as CDR2. The time point label corresponds to: newly diagnosed GD, antithyroid drugs for less than 3 months. RNA was extracted from PBMCs in TRIzol for both TCR sequencing and RNA sequencing. The diagnosis of Graves' disease was made according to American Thyroid Association guidelines. Patients were recruited from an endocrinology department in Xi'an, China. Each patient gave about 8.1 milliliters of peripheral blood, collected in an EDTA anticoagulant tube. Ficoll Paque Plus density gradient separation was used to isolate PBMCs, and no further T cell sorting was performed. An Agilent 2100 Bioanalyzer and agarose gel were used to assess RNA quality, and a NanoDrop 2000 was used to measure RNA concentration.

Another study also made use of these data, one on T cells in Graves' hyperthyroidism and ophthalmopathy. Reported in the second study: Stable Graves' hyperthyroidism was defined as no progression to ophthalmopathy during 18 months of follow-up. The hyperthyroidism patients were between 18 and 65 years old and newly diagnosed, with a disease duration of less than 2 months. The study excluded patients with uncontrolled infections, other autoimmune diseases, pregnancy or lactation. Clinical symptoms, serum thyroxine and TRAb, thyroid ultrasound, and orbital computed tomography formed the basis for the diagnoses. A first-round RT-PCR of the TCR CDR3 used the HTBI primer set with the Qiagen OneStep RT-PCR kit. Blood samples also contained most of the expanded thyroid clonotypes (frequency above 0.001), which suggests that blood repertoires may reflect thyroid immune responses. A 13 V-J signature model separated ophthalmopathy from stable hyperthyroidism, with over 85% sensitivity and 81.08% specificity in cross-validation and 80%/75% in testing. In validation, the model predicted progression to ophthalmopathy a median of roughly 6.5 months before onset, with approximately 71% sensitivity and 72.22% specificity. TCR V-J signatures able to tell the groups apart were searched for in a discovery cohort of some 97 patients, of whom over 40 had Graves' ophthalmopathy and 57 had stable Graves' hyperthyroidism. Prospective prediction of ophthalmopathy was tested in an independent validation cohort consisting of 18 hyperthyroidism patients and around 17 patients who later progressed to ophthalmopathy. For training and testing, the roughly 93 patients in the discovery cohort were randomly divided in a 7:3 ratio. Thyroid tissue and blood T-cell repertoires from roughly 6 Graves' hyperthyroidism patients were also compared in the study. After blood sampling, hyperthyroidism patients were treated with methimazole at a starting dose of 30 mg daily, and ophthalmopathy patients were treated with high-dose intravenous methylprednisolone. The libraries were constructed in a second round of multiplex PCR and then size-selected and purified. Paired-end sequencing of the libraries was performed with 100 bp reads on an Illumina HiSeq2000. SOAPnuke was used to process the raw data, throwing out any read that contained adapters or uncalled bases, had a mean Phred below 15, or lacked an exact constant-primer or identifier match. COPE v1.2.5 was used to merge the high-quality paired reads, and each unique nucleotide sequence was defined as a clonotype. MiTCR v1.1 was used to align clonotypes to the IMGT TRBV, TRBD and TRBJ reference segments. The analysis included only V-J combinations with a frequency above 0.0001, which together covered roughly 99% of the repertoires. A TCS score was defined as the ratio of F50 (clonal expansion) to E x V (chaos), with BLOSUM62-based TCRdist applied between CDR3 peptides within each V-J. Welch's t-statistics and random forest reduced some 510 V-J features to 10 to 15, which were used in a naive Bayes classifier (R e1071). No statistical method was used to set the sample size in advance, and investigators knew the group allocation. The paper describes TCR Vbeta CDR3 sequencing of 135 peripheral blood samples, made up of 43 ophthalmopathy patients, 70 to 80 hyperthyroidism patients and 17 progressor patients.

The sequence was collected from a woman aged 30 to 39 with Graves disease. Donor details come from another sample of the same person, matched by shared clones. The specimen comprised peripheral blood mononuclear cells (PBMCs), sampled at new diagnosis, from a patient treated with antithyroid drugs. The V gene is TRBV7-6 and the J gene is TRBJ2-3, and TRBD2 aligns with 11 junction nucleotides. The DNA sequence reads TGTGCCAGCAGCTTCATAGCGGGAGGGGTCACAGATACGCAGTATTTT. This translates into CASSFIAGGVTDTQYF.